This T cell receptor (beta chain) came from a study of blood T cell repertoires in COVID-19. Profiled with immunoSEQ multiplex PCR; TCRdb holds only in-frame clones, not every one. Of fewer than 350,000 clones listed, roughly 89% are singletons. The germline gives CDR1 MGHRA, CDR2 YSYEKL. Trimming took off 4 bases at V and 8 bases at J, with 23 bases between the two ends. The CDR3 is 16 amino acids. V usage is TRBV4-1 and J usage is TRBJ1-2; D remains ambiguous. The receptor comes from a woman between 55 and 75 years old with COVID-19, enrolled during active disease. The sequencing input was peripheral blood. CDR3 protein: CASSLQRGPGPIGYTF. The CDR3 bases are TGCGCCAGCAGCCTCCAGCGCGGGCCAGGTCCTATCGGCTACACCTTC.